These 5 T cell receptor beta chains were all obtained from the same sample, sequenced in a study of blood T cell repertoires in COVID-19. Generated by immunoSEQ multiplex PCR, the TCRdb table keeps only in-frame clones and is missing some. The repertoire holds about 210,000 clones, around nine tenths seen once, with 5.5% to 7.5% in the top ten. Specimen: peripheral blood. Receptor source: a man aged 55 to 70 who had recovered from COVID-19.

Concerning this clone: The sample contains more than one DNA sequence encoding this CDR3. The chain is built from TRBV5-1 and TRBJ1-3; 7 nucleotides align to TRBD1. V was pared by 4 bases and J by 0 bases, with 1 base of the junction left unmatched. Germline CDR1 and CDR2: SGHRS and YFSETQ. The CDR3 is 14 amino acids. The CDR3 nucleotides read TGCGCCAGCAGCAGGGACAGCTCTGGAAACACCATATATTTT. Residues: CASSRDSSGNTIYF.

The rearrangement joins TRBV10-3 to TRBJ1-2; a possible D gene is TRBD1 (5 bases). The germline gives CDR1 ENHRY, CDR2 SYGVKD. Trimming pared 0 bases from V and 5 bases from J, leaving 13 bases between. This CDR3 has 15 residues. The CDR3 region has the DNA TGTGCCATCAGTGAGTCGATAAGGGCAGGGTATGGCTACACCTTC. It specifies CAISESIRAGYGYTF.

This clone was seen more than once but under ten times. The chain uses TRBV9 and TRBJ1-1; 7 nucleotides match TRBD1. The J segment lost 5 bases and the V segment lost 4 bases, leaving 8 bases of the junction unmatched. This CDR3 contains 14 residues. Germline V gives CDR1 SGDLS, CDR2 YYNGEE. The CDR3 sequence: CASSSIGTATEAFF. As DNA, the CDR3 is TGTGCCAGCAGCTCCATCGGGACAGCTACTGAAGCTTTCTTT. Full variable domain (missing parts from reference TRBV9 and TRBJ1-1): DSGVTQTPKHLITATGQRVTLRCSPRSGDLSVYWYQQSLDQGLQFLIQYYNGEERAKGNILERFSAQQFPDLHSELNLSSLELGDSALYFCASSSIGTATEAFFGQGTRLTVV.

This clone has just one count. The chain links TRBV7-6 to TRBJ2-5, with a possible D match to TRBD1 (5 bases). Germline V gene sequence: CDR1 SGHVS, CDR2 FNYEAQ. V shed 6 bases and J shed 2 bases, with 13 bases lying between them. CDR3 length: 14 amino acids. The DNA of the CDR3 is TGTGCCAGCAGGCAGACAGTCAGTCAAGAGACCCAGTACTTC. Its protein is CASRQTVSQETQYF.

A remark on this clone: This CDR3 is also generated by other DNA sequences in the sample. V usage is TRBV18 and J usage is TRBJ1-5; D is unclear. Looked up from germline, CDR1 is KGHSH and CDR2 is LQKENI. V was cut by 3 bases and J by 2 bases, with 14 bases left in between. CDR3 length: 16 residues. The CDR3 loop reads CASSPSARGGNQPQHF. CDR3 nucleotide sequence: TGTGCCAGCTCACCCTCGGCACGCGGCGGCAATCAGCCCCAGCATTTT.